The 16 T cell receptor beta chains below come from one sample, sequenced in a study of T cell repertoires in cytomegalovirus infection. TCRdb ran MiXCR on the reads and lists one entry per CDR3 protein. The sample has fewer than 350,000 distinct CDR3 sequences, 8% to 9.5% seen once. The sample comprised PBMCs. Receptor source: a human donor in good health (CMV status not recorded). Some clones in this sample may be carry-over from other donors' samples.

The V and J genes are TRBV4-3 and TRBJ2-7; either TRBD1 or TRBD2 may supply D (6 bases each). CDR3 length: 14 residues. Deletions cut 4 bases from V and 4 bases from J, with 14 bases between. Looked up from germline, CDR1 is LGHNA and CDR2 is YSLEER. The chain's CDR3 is CASSPHGGQYEQYF. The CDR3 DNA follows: TGCGCCAGCAGCCCCCACGGGGGCCAATACGAGCAGTACTTC.

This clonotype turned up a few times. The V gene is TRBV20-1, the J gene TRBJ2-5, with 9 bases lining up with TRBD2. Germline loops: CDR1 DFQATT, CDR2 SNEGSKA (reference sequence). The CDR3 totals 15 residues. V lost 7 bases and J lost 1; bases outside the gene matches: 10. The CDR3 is CSGSSGGQFQETQYF. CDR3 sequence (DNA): TGCAGTGGCTCAAGCGGGGGGCAATTCCAAGAGACCCAGTACTTC.

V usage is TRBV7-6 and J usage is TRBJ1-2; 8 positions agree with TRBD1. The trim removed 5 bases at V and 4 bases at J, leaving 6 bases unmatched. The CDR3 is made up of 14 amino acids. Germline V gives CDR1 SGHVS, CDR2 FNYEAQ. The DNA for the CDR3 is TGTGCCAGCAGCGTAGACAGGGGCCTCTATGGCTACACCTTC. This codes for CASSVDRGLYGYTF.

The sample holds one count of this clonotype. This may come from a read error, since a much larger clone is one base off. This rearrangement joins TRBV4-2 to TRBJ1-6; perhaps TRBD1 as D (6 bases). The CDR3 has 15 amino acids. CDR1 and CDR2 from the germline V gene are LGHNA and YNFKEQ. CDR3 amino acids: CASSQDKDRNSPPHF. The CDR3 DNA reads TGTGCCAGCAGCCAAGATAAAGACAGGAATTCACCCCCCCACTTT.

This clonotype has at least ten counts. The CDR3 is CSVDVVNEQYF. DNA of the CDR3: TGCAGCGTTGATGTGGTCAACGAGCAGTACTTC. This rearrangement joins TRBV29-1 to TRBJ2-7; D call uncertain. The CDR3 extends over 11 amino acids. V dropped 3 bases and J dropped 5 bases, with 8 bases sitting between them. Germline V gene lookup returns CDR1 SQVTM and CDR2 ANQGSEA.

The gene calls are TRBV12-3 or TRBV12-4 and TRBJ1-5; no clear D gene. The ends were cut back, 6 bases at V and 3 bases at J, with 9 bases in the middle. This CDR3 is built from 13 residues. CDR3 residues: CASRSDDNQPQHF. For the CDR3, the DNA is TGTGCCAGCAGGTCGGACGACAATCAGCCCCAGCATTTT.

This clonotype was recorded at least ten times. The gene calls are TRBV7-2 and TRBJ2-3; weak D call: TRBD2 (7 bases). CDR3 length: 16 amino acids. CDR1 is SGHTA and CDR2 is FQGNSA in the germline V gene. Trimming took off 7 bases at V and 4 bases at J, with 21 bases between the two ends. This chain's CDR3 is CASTLGHGGPPDTQYF. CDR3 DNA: TGTGCCAGCACCCTAGGCCACGGGGGGCCCCCAGATACGCAGTATTTT.

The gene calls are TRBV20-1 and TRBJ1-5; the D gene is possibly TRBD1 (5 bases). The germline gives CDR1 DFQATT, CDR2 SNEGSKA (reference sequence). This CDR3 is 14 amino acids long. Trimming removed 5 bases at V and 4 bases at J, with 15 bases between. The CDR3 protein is CSAPPGGANQPQHF. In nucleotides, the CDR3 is TGCAGTGCTCCCCCCGGGGGTGCTAATCAGCCCCAGCATTTT.

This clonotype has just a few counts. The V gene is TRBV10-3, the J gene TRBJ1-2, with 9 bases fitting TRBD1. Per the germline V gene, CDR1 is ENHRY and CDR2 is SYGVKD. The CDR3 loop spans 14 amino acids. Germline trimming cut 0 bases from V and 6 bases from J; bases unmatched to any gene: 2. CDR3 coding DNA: TGTGCCATCAGTGAGTCGCGGGACAGGGATGGCTACACCTTC. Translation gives CAISESRDRDGYTF.

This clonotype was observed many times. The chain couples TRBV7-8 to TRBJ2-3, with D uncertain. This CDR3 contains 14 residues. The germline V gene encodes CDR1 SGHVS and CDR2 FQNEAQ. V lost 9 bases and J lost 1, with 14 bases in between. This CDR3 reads CASCSRWGTDTQYF. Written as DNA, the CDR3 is TGTGCCAGTTGCTCTCGATGGGGCACAGATACGCAGTATTTT.

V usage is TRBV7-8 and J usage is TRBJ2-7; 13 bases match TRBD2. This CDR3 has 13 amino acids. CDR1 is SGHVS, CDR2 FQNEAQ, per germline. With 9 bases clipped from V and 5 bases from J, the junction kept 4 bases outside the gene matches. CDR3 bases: TGTGCCAGTAGACTAGCGGGAGGAAACGAGCAGTACTTC. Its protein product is CASRLAGGNEQYF.

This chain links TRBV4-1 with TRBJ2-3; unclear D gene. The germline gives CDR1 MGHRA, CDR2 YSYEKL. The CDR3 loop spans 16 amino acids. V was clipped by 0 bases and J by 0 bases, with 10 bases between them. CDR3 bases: TGCGCCAGCAGCCAAGAACGGCCGACTAGCACAGATACGCAGTATTTT. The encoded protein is CASSQERPTSTDTQYF.

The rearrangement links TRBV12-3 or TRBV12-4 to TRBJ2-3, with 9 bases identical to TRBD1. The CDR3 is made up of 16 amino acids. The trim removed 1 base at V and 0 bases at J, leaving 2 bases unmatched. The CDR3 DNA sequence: TGTGCCAGCAGTTTAGGGACAGGGGCTAGCACAGATACGCAGTATTTT. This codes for CASSLGTGASTDTQYF.

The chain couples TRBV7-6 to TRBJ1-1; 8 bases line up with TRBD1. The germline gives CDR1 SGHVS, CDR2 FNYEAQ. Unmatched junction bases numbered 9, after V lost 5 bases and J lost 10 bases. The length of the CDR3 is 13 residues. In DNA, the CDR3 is TGTGCCAGCAGCCCCACAGGGGGGGCTAGAGCTTTCTTT. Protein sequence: CASSPTGGARAFF.

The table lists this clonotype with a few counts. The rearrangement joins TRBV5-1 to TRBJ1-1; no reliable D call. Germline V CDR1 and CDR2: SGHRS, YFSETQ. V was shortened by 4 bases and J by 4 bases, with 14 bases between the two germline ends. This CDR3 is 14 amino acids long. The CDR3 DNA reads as TGCGCCAGCAGCCCCGGGTCATTAGGCACTGAAGCTTTCTTT. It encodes CASSPGSLGTEAFF.

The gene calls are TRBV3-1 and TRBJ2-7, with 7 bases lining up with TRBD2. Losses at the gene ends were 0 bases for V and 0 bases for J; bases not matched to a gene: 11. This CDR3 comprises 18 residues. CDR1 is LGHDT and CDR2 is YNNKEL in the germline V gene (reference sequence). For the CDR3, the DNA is TGTGCCAGCAGCCAAGATCCCTCCGGGGGGAGGGCCTCCTACGAGCAGTACTTC. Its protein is CASSQDPSGGRASYEQYF.